Shown below are 26 T cell receptor beta chains from a single sample sequenced in a study of CD8 T cells in ankylosing spondylitis. TCRdb redid the calling of the 5' RACE reads with MiXCR, one entry per CDR3 protein. This sample carries under 150,000 distinct CDR3 sequences, approximately 9.7% of them seen once, and the ten largest clones take approximately 3.3%. Material: blood, either unsorted or a sorted T cell fraction (not recorded which). The source of these receptors is a male donor with ankylosing spondylitis or in good health (not recorded which).

In its sample, this clonotype was seen many times. The chain recombines TRBV5-1 with TRBJ2-7; the match to TRBD1 covers 7 bases. The CDR3 covers 16 residues. Germline CDR1 and CDR2: SGHRS and YFSETQ. Trimming cost V 1 base and J 3 bases; bases outside gene matches: 10. For the CDR3, the DNA is TGCGCCAGCAGCTTGACGCCCCGGGCAGGGGGCTACGAGCAGTACTTC. Encoded protein: CASSLTPRAGGYEQYF.

The chain couples TRBV4-1 to TRBJ2-1; D perhaps matches TRBD2 (6 bases). The CDR3 runs 14 residues. Trimming stripped 4 bases from V and 2 bases from J, with 9 bases between. The germline gives CDR1 MGHRA, CDR2 YSYEKL. For the CDR3, the DNA is TGCGCCAGCAGCCGCGGGACCACCTACAATGAGCAGTTCTTC. Translated, it gives CASSRGTTYNEQFF.

This clonotype was observed many times. CDR3 DNA: TGCAGTGCTAGAGATACTAGCAGATACAATGAGCAGTTCTTC. Encoded protein: CSARDTSRYNEQFF. The rearrangement joins TRBV20-1 to TRBJ2-1; a possible D gene is TRBD2 (6 bases). Looked up from germline, CDR1 is DFQATT and CDR2 is SNEGSKA (reference sequence). The CDR3 spans 14 residues. V was trimmed by 0 bases and J by 4 bases, leaving 10 bases between them.

This clonotype was detected many times. The gene calls are TRBV6-2 or TRBV6-3 and TRBJ2-1; unclear D gene. The CDR3 is made up of 21 amino acids. Looked up from germline, CDR1 is MNHEY and CDR2 is SVGEGT. Trimming removed 0 bases from V and 0 bases from J, with 24 bases in between. Here the CDR3 reads CASSYSKVDLGEQNSYNEQFF. CDR3 in DNA: TGTGCCAGCAGTTACTCGAAGGTAGACCTAGGAGAGCAAAACTCCTACAATGAGCAGTTCTTC.

This clonotype was seen many times. This chain connects TRBV29-1 to TRBJ2-4; no definite D call. Germline V gene lookup returns CDR1 SQVTM and CDR2 ANQGSEA. The CDR3 runs to 12 residues. Trimming removed 4 bases at V and 8 bases at J, with 12 bases between. The CDR3 nucleotides read TGCAGCGTTGGCTCGGGTTCGGACATTCAGTACTTC. Amino acids: CSVGSGSDIQYF.

Many counts were recorded for this clonotype. The chain has TRBV7-6 and TRBJ2-5; D gene uncertain. The CDR3 is made up of 15 amino acids. Looked up from germline, CDR1 is SGHVS and CDR2 is FNYEAQ. Between the trimmed V and J ends, which lost 1 base and 0 bases, there was a span of 9 bases. CDR3: CASSLGLVYQETQYF. For the CDR3, the DNA is TGTGCCAGCAGCTTAGGTTTGGTATACCAAGAGACCCAGTACTTC.

This clonotype was seen repeatedly, ten times or more. The chain combines TRBV3-1 with TRBJ2-1, with 9 bases matching TRBD2. The germline gives CDR1 LGHDT, CDR2 YNNKEL (reference sequence). CDR3 size: 18 residues. V lost 5 bases, J lost 1 base, and 12 bases stayed unmatched. CDR3 loop: CASSGPSSGTISYNEQFF. The CDR3, as DNA: TGTGCCAGCAGCGGACCCTCTAGCGGGACGATTTCCTACAATGAGCAGTTCTTC.

This clonotype has a count of ten or more. This CDR3 is CASTKGQGRTGELFF. The CDR3 nucleotides are TGTGCCAGCACCAAGGGACAGGGGAGGACCGGGGAGCTGTTTTTT. V is TRBV12-3 or TRBV12-4 and J is TRBJ2-2, with 10 bases lining up with TRBD1. The V segment lost 7 bases and the J segment 5 bases; nucleotides outside the gene matches: 7. This CDR3 has 15 amino acids.

This clonotype appeared many times. The chain recombines TRBV29-1 with TRBJ2-1, with TRBD1 identical over 7 bases. CDR1 and CDR2 from the germline V gene are SQVTM and ANQGSEA. V was pared by 4 bases and J by 8 bases, with 11 bases of the junction left unmatched. The CDR3 length is 14 residues. Here the CDR3 reads CSVARQGSRDEQFF. Here the CDR3 DNA reads TGCAGCGTTGCCCGACAGGGTTCTCGCGATGAGCAGTTCTTC.

The V and J genes are TRBV12-3 or TRBV12-4 and TRBJ2-1; no firm D call. This CDR3 has 11 residues. V gave up 3 bases and J gave up 10 bases, with 7 bases separating them. CDR3 loop: CASSFQTEQFF. The CDR3 bases are TGTGCCAGCAGTTTTCAAACAGAGCAGTTCTTC.

This clonotype was detected a few times. The rearrangement uses TRBV7-2 and TRBJ2-4, with D perhaps TRBD1 or TRBD2 (7 bases each). Germline CDR1 reads SGHTA; CDR2 reads FQGNSA. The germline V and J ends were trimmed by 6 bases and 6 bases, with 12 bases remaining between them. The CDR3 covers 13 residues. The CDR3 is CASSPGGANIQYF. The CDR3 bases are TGTGCCAGCAGTCCAGGGGGGGCAAACATTCAGTACTTC.

This clonotype was found many times. The chain carries TRBV19 and TRBJ1-2; D might be TRBD1 (6 bases). The CDR3 consists of 12 residues. Trimming pared 4 bases from V and 14 bases from J, leaving 17 bases between. Germline V gene data show CDR1 as LNHDA and CDR2 as SQIVND (reference sequence). CDR3 bases: TGTGCCAGTAGTACCCGCAGGGGTTTGGAGACCTTC. Translation gives CASSTRRGLETF.

The CDR3 DNA follows: TGTGCCTGGAGTGTAGGAGGGGGCGGCGAGCAGTACTTC. Translated, it gives CAWSVGGGGEQYF. V is TRBV30 and J is TRBJ2-7, with D tentatively TRBD1 (7 bases). V lost 0 bases, J lost 6 bases, and 12 bases lay in between. Germline CDR1 and CDR2: GTSNPN and SVGIG (reference sequence). The CDR3 is made up of 13 amino acids.

This clonotype was observed many times. This sequence joins TRBV29-1 and TRBJ2-1; the D gene is possibly TRBD1 (7 bases). This CDR3 is built from 14 residues. V shed 5 bases and J shed 4 bases, with 15 bases lying between them. CDR1 SQVTM and CDR2 ANQGSEA come from the germline V gene. CDR3 in amino acids: CSVRQGGSYNEQFF. The DNA of the CDR3 is TGCAGCGTTCGACAGGGAGGTTCTTACAATGAGCAGTTCTTC.

This clonotype was seen ten or more times. The chain joins TRBV20-1 to TRBJ1-4; possibly TRBD1 for D (6 bases). CDR1 is DFQATT and CDR2 is SNEGSKA in the germline V gene (reference sequence). V dropped 4 bases and J dropped 8 bases, with 8 bases sitting between them. This CDR3 comprises 11 residues. The CDR3 protein is CSAKGGEKLFF. Here the CDR3 DNA reads TGCAGTGCTAAAGGGGGGGAAAAACTGTTTTTT.

The V call is TRBV2, the J call TRBJ2-7, with TRBD2 matching 7 bases. J was trimmed by 5 bases and V by 5 bases; bases with no gene match: 15. Germline V lookup: CDR1 SNHLY, CDR2 FYNNEI. This CDR3 is built from 16 residues. The CDR3 reads CASSKQFAGASHEQYF. CDR3 in DNA: TGTGCCAGCAGTAAGCAATTTGCGGGAGCATCCCACGAGCAGTACTTC.

There are many counts of this clonotype. This chain links TRBV20-1 with TRBJ2-1, with 8 bases matching TRBD2. CDR3 length: 15 residues. Trimming took 2 bases from V and 13 from J; bases not matched to a gene: 16. Germline V gene lookup returns CDR1 DFQATT and CDR2 SNEGSKA (reference sequence). CDR3 protein: CSARKLADQRTVQFF. In DNA, the CDR3 is TGCAGTGCTAGAAAACTAGCGGATCAAAGAACCGTACAGTTCTTC.

This clonotype showed up many times. The chain combines TRBV5-1 with TRBJ2-1; the D gene is possibly TRBD1 (7 bases). Looked up from germline, CDR1 is SGHRS and CDR2 is YFSETQ. V shed 2 bases and J shed 9 bases, with 15 bases lying between them. The length of the CDR3 is 14 residues. This CDR3 is CASSFAGGSGEQFF. The CDR3 DNA sequence: TGCGCCAGCAGCTTCGCAGGGGGGTCGGGTGAGCAGTTCTTC. The full variable domain, completed using reference TRBV5-1 and TRBJ2-1, is KAGVTQTPRYLIKTRGQQVTLSCSPISGHRSVSWYQQTPGQGLQFLFEYFSETQRNKGNFPGRFSGRQFSNSRSEMNVSTLELGDSALYLCASSFAGGSGEQFFGPGTRLTVL.

J is TRBJ2-3 and V is TRBV10-3, with D possibly TRBD2 on 6 matching bases. The CDR3 loop spans 15 amino acids. The germline V gene encodes CDR1 ENHRY and CDR2 SYGVKD. V was trimmed by 3 bases and J by 3 bases, leaving 13 bases between them. CDR3 in DNA: TGTGCCATCAGTGAAGGCGGGGCCCTGACAGATACGCAGTATTTT. It codes for CAISEGGALTDTQYF.

In this sample, this clonotype turned up many times. This chain uses TRBV11-2 with TRBJ2-2; TRBD2 aligns across 10 bases. Germline CDR1 and CDR2: SGHAT and FQNNGV. The CDR3 totals 14 residues. V lost 5 bases to trimming and J lost 7 bases; unmatched junction nucleotides: 4. CDR3 coding DNA: TGTGCCAGCAGCCTAGCGGGAGATAACGGGGAGCTGTTTTTT. This gives the protein CASSLAGDNGELFF.

This clonotype was found a few times. The J gene is TRBJ2-7, the V gene TRBV28; D perhaps matches TRBD2 (6 bases). Germline V gene sequence: CDR1 MDHEN, CDR2 SYDVKM. The V and J ends lost 4 bases and 2 bases respectively, with 18 bases between them. CDR3 size: 16 residues. The CDR3 coding sequence is TGTGCCAGCAGTTCGATGGCCGGGACTGTTACCTACGAGCAGTACTTC. Translating it yields CASSSMAGTVTYEQYF.

This clonotype was recorded many times. The gene calls are TRBV5-6 and TRBJ1-2, with D uncertain. The CDR3 has 12 amino acids. CDR1 is SGHDT, CDR2 YYEEEE, per germline. The germline V and J ends were trimmed by 1 base and 6 bases, with 7 bases remaining between them. CDR3 in DNA: TGTGCCAGCAGCTTGTTTGGGGATGGCTACACCTTC. Encoded protein: CASSLFGDGYTF.

This clonotype has more than one count but fewer than ten. The chain uses TRBV20-1 and TRBJ1-4, with unresolved D. V was pared by 0 bases and J by 5 bases, with 13 bases between. CDR3 length: 15 amino acids. Looked up from germline, CDR1 is DFQATT and CDR2 is SNEGSKA (reference sequence). This chain's CDR3 is CSARDRAAVNEKLFF. CDR3 nucleotides: TGCAGTGCTAGAGATAGGGCGGCTGTGAATGAAAAACTGTTTTTT.

In its sample, this clonotype was seen a few times. The genes are TRBV27 and TRBJ1-2; D gene uncertain. V was trimmed by 3 bases and J by 3 bases, leaving 11 bases between them. The CDR3 length is 14 residues. Germline V gives CDR1 MNHEY, CDR2 SMNVEV (reference sequence). CDR3 DNA sequence: TGTGCCAGCAGTTTTCGAAGAGATTACTATGGCTACACCTTC. Translation gives CASSFRRDYYGYTF.

The rearrangement uses TRBV20-1 and TRBJ2-1; 9 nucleotides align to TRBD2. J was trimmed by 9 bases and V by 7 bases; bases with no gene match: 10. This CDR3 region has 13 residues. Germline CDR1 reads DFQATT; CDR2 reads SNEGSKA (reference sequence). The CDR3 nucleotides are TGCAGTGACAGACCTAGCGGGACTGGTGAGCAGTTCTTC. This encodes CSDRPSGTGEQFF.

On this clonotype: It may be a read error: a sequence one base away is much more abundant. The V gene is TRBV20-1, the J gene TRBJ2-1, with D tentatively TRBD1 (6 bases). Germline V gives CDR1 DFQATT, CDR2 SNEGSKA (reference sequence). The CDR3 contains 12 residues. This chain's CDR3 is CTAGTTYNEQFF. CDR3 nucleotides: TGCACTGCCGGGACAACCTACAATGAGCAGTTCTTC.